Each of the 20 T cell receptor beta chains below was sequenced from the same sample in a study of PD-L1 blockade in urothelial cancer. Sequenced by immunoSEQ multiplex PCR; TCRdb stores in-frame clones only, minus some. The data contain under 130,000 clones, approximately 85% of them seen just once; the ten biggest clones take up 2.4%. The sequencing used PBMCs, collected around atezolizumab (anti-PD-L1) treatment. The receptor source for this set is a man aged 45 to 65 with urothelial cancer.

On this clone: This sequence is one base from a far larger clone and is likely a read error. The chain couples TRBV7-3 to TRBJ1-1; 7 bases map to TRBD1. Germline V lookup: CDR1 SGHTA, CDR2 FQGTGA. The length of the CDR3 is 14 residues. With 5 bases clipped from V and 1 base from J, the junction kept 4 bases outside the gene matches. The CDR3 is CASSPGTENTEAFF. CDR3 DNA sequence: TGTGCCAGCAGCCCCGGGACAGAGAACACTGAAGCTTTCTTT. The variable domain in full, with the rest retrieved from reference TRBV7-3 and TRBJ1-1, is GAGVSQTPSNKVTEKGKYVELRCDPISGHTALYWYRQSLGQGPEFLIYFQGTGAADDSGLPNDRFFAVRPEGSVSTLKIQRTERGDSAVYLCASSPGTENTEAFFGQGTRLTVV.

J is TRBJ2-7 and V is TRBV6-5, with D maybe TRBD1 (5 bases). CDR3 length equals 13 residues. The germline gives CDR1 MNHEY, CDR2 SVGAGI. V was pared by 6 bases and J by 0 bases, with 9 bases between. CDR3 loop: CASRSDISYEQYF. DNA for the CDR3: TGTGCCAGCAGGTCGGACATCTCCTACGAGCAGTACTTC.

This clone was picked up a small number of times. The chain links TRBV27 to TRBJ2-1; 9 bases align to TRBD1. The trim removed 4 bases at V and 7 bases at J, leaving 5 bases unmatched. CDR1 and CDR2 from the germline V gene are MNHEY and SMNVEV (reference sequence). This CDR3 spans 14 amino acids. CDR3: CASSWGQGMNEQFF. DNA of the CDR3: TGTGCCAGCAGTTGGGGACAGGGTATGAATGAGCAGTTCTTC.

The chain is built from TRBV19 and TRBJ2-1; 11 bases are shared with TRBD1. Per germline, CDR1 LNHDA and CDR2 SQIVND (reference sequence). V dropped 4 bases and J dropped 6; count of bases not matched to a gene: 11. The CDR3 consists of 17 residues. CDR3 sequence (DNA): TGTGCCAGTAGTAGGACACTCTGGGGACAGGGGGTCAATGAGCAGTTCTTC. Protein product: CASSRTLWGQGVNEQFF.

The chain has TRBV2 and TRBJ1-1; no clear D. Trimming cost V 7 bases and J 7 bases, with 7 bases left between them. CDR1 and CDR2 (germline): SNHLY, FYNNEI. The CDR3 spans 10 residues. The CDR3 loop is CASKEDEAFF. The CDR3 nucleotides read TGTGCCAGCAAAGAGGATGAAGCTTTCTTT.

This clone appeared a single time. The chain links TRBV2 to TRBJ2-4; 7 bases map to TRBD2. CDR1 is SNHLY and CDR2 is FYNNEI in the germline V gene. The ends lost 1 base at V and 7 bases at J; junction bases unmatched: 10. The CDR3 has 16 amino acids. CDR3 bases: TGTGCCAGCAGTGAAGAGGAAGCGGGGACGGGGAACATTCAGTACTTC. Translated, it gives CASSEEEAGTGNIQYF.

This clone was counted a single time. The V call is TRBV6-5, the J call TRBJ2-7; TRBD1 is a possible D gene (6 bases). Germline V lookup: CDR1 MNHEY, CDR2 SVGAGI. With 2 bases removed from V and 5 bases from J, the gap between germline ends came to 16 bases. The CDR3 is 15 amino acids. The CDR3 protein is CASSYLQGVTDEQYF. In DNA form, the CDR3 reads TGTGCCAGCAGTTACCTACAGGGAGTAACCGACGAGCAGTACTTC.

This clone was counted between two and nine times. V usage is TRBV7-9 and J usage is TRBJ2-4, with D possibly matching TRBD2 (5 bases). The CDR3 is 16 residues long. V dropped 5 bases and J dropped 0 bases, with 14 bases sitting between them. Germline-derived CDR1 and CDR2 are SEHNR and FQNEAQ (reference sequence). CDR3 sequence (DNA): TGTGCCAGCAGCCCCCGGACGGAGGTAGCCAAAAACATTCAGTACTTC. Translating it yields CASSPRTEVAKNIQYF.

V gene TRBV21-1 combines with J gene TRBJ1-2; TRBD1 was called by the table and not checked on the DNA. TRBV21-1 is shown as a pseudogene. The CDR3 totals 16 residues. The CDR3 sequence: CASSRVNRDPNYGYTF. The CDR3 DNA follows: TGTGCCAGCAGCAGGGTGAACAGAGATCCTAACTATGGCTACACCTTC.

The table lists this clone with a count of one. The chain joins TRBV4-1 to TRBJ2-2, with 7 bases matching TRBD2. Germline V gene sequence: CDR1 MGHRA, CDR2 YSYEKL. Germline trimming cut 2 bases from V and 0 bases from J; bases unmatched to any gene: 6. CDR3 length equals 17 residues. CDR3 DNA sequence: TGCGCCAGCAGCCAATTCGCTAGCGGAGCGAACACCGGGGAGCTGTTTTTT. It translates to CASSQFASGANTGELFF.

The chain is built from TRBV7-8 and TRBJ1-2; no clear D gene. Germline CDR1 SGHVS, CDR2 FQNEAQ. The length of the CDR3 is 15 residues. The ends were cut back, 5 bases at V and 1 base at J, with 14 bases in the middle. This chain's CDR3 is CASSRTRGSNYGYTF. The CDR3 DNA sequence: TGTGCCAGCAGCCGAACCCGAGGGAGTAACTATGGCTACACCTTC.

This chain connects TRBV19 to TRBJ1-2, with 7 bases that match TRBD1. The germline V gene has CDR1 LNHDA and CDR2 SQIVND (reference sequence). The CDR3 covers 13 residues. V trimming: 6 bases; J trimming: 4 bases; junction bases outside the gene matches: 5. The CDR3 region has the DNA TGTGCCAGTAGCGGCAGGGGGACCTATGGCTACACCTTC. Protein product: CASSGRGTYGYTF.

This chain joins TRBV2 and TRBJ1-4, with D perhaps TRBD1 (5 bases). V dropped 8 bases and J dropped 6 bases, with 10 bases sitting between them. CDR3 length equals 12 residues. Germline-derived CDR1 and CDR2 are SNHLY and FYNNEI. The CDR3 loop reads CASFTGDEKLFF. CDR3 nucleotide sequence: TGTGCCAGCTTTACGGGGGATGAAAAACTGTTTTTT.

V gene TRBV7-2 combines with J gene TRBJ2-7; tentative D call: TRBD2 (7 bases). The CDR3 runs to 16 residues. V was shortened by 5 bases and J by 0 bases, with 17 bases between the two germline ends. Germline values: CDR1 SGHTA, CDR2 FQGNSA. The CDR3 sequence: CASSPPSAGASYEQYF. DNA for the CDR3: TGTGCCAGCAGCCCACCCTCGGCGGGGGCCTCCTACGAGCAGTACTTC.

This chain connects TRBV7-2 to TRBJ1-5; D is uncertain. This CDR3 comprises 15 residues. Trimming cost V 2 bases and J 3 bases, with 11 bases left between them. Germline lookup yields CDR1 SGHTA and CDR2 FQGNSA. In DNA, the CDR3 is TGTGCCAGCAGCTTAATCCAGGCTGACAATCAGCCCCAGCATTTT. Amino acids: CASSLIQADNQPQHF.

In nucleotides, the CDR3 is TGCGCCAGCAGCTCTGGGGGCGCCAGCTCTGGAAACACCATATATTTT. Translating gives CASSSGGASSGNTIYF. The genes are TRBV5-1 and TRBJ1-3; D might be TRBD1 (6 bases). Trimming removed 3 bases from V and 0 bases from J, with 13 bases in between. Germline V gives CDR1 SGHRS, CDR2 YFSETQ. CDR3 length equals 16 residues. The whole variable domain, remainder taken from reference TRBV5-1 and TRBJ1-3, is KAGVTQTPRYLIKTRGQQVTLSCSPISGHRSVSWYQQTPGQGLQFLFEYFSETQRNKGNFPGRFSGRQFSNSRSEMNVSTLELGDSALYLCASSSGGASSGNTIYFGEGSWLTVV.

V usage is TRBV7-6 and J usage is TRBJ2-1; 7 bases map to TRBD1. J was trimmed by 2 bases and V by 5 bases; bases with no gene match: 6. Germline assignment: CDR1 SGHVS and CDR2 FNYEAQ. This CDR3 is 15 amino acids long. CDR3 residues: CASSPAQGAYNEQFF. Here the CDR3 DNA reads TGTGCCAGCAGCCCTGCCCAGGGGGCCTACAATGAGCAGTTCTTC.

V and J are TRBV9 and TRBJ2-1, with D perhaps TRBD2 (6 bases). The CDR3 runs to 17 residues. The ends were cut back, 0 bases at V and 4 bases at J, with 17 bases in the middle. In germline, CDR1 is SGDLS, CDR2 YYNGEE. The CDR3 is CASSVAGERARYNEQFF. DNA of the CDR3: TGTGCCAGCAGCGTAGCGGGGGAGAGGGCCCGATACAATGAGCAGTTCTTC.

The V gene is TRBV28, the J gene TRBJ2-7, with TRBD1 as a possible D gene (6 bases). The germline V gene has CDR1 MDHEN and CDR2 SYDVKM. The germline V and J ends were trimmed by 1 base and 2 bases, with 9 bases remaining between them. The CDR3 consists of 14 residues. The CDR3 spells CASSLSRGTYEQYF. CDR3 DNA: TGTGCCAGCAGTTTATCTAGGGGGACCTACGAGCAGTACTTC.

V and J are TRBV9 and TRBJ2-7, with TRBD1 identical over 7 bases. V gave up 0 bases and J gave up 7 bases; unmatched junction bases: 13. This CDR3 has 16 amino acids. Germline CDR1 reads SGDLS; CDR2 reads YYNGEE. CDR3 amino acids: CASSVGGQTLWGEQYF. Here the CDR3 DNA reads TGTGCCAGCAGCGTAGGGGGACAGACCTTATGGGGGGAGCAGTACTTC.